The entry below describes one T cell receptor (beta chain). Its antigen is still unknown. Germline V lookup: CDR1 SGHAT, CDR2 FQNNGV. The germline V and J ends were trimmed by 0 bases and 2 bases, with 7 bases remaining between them. This CDR3 spans 14 amino acids. This sample was included in a study of lymphopenia after photon versus proton radiotherapy. The study's findings and limits: Authors raise, but do not show, better survival with proton therapy. After the lymphocyte nadir, photon-treated repertoires showed oligoclonal expansion, especially of CD8+ Temra cells.

Sequencing was performed with immunoSEQ multiplex PCR; in TCRdb, only in-frame clones are kept and a portion is missing. This sample yields about 22,000 clones, of which around 88% are seen a single time; around 10% belongs to the top ten. V is TRBV11-2 and J is TRBJ1-2; D gene ambiguous. This material consisted of peripheral blood, taken from a patient treated with proton-based radiotherapy. The source of this sequence is a man older than 75 with esophageal cancer. The CDR3: CASSLEVRNYGYTF. The CDR3 bases are TGTGCCAGCAGCTTAGAGGTCAGGAACTATGGCTACACCTTC.